This T cell receptor (beta chain) was retrieved from a study of blood T cells in healthy people across ages (dated by TCRdb to 2015 to 2017). Some background on the complete study: In model experiments, template switching captured roughly one uniquely barcoded TCR beta cDNA molecule for every two T cells. To avoid experimental bias, donors of different ages were randomly spread across the sequencing lanes. Using the same blood draw, the study looked at two additional independent replicas of 1 million unique cDNA reads for two donors, one aged 18 to 29 and the other aged 80 or older. The donors were divided into four age groups: young (average approximately 16 years), middle-aged (roughly 42), aged (about 56) and long-lived (82). Age-related changes in TCR beta repertoire diversity were measured in the study by deep sequencing normalized with unique cDNA molecular identifiers.

The V end gives up 6 bases and the J end 2 bases, leaving 8 bases in the junction not matched to a gene. From cysteine to phenylalanine, the CDR3 is 16 amino acids long. Only the CDR3 DNA stays, 48 bases, in frame from base 1. The germline V gene (reference sequence) yields WNHNN for CDR1 and SYGVQD for CDR2. Systemically healthy Caucasian individuals from Russia, around 38 in total and aged about 6 to 95 years, were included as donors. Around 9.7 milliliters of peripheral blood were collected from each donor into EDTA-treated Vacutainer tubes. PBMCs were isolated by Ficoll-Paque density-gradient centrifugation, with at least 6 million obtained per sample. Trizol reagent was used to extract total RNA from PBMCs, with at least 6 micrograms per sample. For every donor, an aliquot of PBMCs went through flow cytometry to measure the percentages of naive CD45RAhigh/CD27high T cells. Libraries came from 5' RACE. This sample was sequenced with an Illumina HiSeq 2500. The second PCR ran for roughly 7 to 12 cycles and used a J-beta primer mix along with a sample-barcoded 5' primer. Each TCR beta cDNA molecule received a unique molecular identifier from a template-switch 5' adaptor carrying 12 random nucleotides. Each sample yielded at least 2.5 million CDR3-containing paired-end reads. First-strand cDNA synthesis was performed from all RNA using the Mint cDNA synthesis kit, with priming by a TRBC-specific oligonucleotide. Following uracil-DNA glycosylase treatment, a first 18-cycle PCR with universal primers M1SS and BC2_uni_R was performed on all cDNA. The study's own analysis went as follows. Normalization of each sample was performed by random selection of 1 million high-quality reads, each carrying a distinct molecular identifier. Instead of being binned into consensus sequences, reads that shared molecular identifiers were thrown out. MiTCR, with a Q25 quality threshold and the strictest error-elimination algorithm, was used for CDR3 identification, clonotype clustering and error correction. A nonparametric unseen species model with Euler transformation was used to estimate lower-bound total TCR beta diversity. Through fastp at Q25 and MiXCR, TCRdb rebuilt clones from the public reads, retaining in-frame beta chains. Rows merge per CDR3 protein into single entries with the most common DNA and genes. TCRdb's processing, not the authors' own work, is the source of the V and J calls. The sample records 720,000 or so distinct CDR3 sequences, roughly two fifths of which are singletons. 30% of the sample is taken by the ten largest.

About this clonotype: The specificity of this receptor is unknown. No much larger clone is present one base from it, and per-base qualities are unavailable.

Study-wide findings and limitations: Estimates of total diversity based on one million sequenced T cells were regarded as lower bounds and as underestimates. Compared with the aged group, the long-lived group had more naive CD4+ T cells, fewer expanded clones and increased TCR diversity, suggesting age selection. A strong correlation was found between observed TCR beta diversity and the percentage of naive T cells measured by flow cytometry. Bulk unsorted PBMC profiling prevented conclusive comparison of naive and antigen-experienced compartments. Because the CMV infection status of the donors was unknown, age-related changes in expanded clonotypes may potentially have been confounded. Observed TCR beta diversity per million T cells fell roughly linearly with age, and a significant reduction was already apparent by age around 40.

Recombination linked TRBV10-1 to TRBJ2-1, and TRBD1 matches 9 of the central bases. Source material: blood. The origin of this receptor is a man at least 80 years old in good health. The CDR3 here reads CASSTTGQGPYNEQFF. The nucleotide sequence is TGCGCCAGCAGCACAACAGGACAGGGGCCCTACAATGAGCAGTTCTTC.